The text below deals with one T cell receptor (beta chain). Seattle's enrolled individuals joined amid active infection and were then monitored longitudinally. The data derive from a study of blood T cell repertoires in COVID-19. Original analysis: Quantification of nucleated cells was approximated via reference gene primer amplification. Measured with immunoSEQ multiplex PCR; TCRdb has only the in-frame clones, and not every one. That table is the source of V, J and clone size, and D and trimming were worked out from the DNA. The data contain 130,000 or so clones, roughly nine tenths of them singletons. This CDR3 spans 11 amino acids. Deletions cut 2 bases from V and 10 bases from J, with 6 bases between. The germline gives CDR1 WSHSY, CDR2 SAAADI.

The V gene is TRBV10-2, the J gene TRBJ2-1; D not certain. What was sequenced was peripheral blood. The origin of this receptor is a human donor with COVID-19, enrolled during active disease. The donor label of this sample is uncertain. For the CDR3, the DNA is TGCGCCAGCAGTGAGGCCGGGGAGCAGTTCTTC. Translating gives CASSEAGEQFF.